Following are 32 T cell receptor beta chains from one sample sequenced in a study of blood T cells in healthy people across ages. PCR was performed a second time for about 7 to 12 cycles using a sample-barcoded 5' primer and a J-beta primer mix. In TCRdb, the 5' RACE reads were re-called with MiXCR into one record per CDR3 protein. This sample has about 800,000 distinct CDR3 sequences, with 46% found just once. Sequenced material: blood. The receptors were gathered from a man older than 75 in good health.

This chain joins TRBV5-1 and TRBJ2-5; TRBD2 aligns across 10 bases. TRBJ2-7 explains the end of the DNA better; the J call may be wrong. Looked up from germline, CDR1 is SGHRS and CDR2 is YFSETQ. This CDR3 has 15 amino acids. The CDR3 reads CASSSGRLAGDEQYF. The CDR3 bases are TGCGCCAGCAGCTCCGGGAGGCTAGCGGGAGACGAGCAGTACTTC.

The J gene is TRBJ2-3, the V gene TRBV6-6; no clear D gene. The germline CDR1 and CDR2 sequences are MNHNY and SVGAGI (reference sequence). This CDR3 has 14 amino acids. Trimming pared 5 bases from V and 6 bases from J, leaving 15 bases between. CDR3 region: CASSPTRPPDTQYF. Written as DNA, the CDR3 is TGTGCCAGCAGTCCCACACGACCCCCCGATACGCAGTATTTT.

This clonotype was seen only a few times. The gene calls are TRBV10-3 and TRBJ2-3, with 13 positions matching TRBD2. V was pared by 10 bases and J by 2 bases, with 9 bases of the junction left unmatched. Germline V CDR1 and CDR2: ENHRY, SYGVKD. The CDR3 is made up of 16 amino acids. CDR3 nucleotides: TGTGCCACCGTGCCGGGACTAGCGGGACACACAGATACGCAGTATTTT. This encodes CATVPGLAGHTDTQYF.

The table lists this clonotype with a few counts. CDR3 sequence reads: CASTHGGERLANEQFF. The CDR3 region has the DNA TGTGCCAGCACCCATGGTGGGGAGCGACTAGCAAATGAGCAGTTCTTC. V usage is TRBV12-3 or TRBV12-4 and J usage is TRBJ2-1; 7 positions match TRBD2. V lost 7 bases and J lost 7; bases outside the gene matches: 16. The CDR3 sequence is 16 residues long.

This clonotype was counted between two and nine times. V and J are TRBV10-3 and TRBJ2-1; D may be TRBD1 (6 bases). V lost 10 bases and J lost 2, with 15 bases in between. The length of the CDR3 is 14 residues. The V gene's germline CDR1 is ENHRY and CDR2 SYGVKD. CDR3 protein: CATSDRKAYNEQFF. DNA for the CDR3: TGTGCCACCTCCGACAGGAAAGCCTACAATGAGCAGTTCTTC.

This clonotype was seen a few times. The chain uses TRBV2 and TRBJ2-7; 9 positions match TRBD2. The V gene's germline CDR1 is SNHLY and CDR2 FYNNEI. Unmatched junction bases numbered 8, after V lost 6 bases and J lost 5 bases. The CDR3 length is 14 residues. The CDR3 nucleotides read TGTGCCAGCAGAGAGGGGATAGCGGGAGACGAGCAGTACTTC. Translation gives CASREGIAGDEQYF.

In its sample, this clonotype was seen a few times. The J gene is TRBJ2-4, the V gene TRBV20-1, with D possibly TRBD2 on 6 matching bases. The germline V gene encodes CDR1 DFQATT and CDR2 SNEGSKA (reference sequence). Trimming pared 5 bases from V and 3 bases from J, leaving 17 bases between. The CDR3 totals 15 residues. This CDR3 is CSAGDSTPRKNIQYF. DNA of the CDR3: TGCAGTGCTGGGGACTCTACTCCCCGCAAAAACATTCAGTACTTC.

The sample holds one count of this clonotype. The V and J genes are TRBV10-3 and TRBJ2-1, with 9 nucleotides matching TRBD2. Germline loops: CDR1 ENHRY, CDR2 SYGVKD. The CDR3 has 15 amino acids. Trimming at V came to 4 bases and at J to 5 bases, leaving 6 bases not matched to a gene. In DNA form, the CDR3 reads TGTGCCATCAGTGGGAGCGGGGGGCTAAACAATGAGCAGTTCTTC. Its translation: CAISGSGGLNNEQFF.

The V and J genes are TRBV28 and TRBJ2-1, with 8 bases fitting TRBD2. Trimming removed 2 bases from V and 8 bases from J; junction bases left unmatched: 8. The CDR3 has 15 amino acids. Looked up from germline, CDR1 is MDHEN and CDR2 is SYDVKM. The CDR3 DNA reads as TGTGCCAGCAGTTTAGTGATAGCGGGAAACTATGAGCAGTTCTTC. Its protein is CASSLVIAGNYEQFF.

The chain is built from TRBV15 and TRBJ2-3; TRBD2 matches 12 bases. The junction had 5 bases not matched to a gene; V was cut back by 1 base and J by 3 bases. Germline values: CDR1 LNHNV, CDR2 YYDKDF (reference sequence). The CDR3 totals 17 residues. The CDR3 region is CATSRAQTSGSTDTQYF. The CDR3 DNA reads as TGTGCCACCAGCAGAGCCCAGACTAGCGGGAGTACAGATACGCAGTATTTT.

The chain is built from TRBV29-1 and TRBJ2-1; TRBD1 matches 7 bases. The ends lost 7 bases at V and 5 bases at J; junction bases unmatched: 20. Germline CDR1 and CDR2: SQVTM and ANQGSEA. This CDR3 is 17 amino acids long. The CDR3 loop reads CSAILQGSPSFHNEQFF. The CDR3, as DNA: TGCAGCGCCATCCTACAGGGGTCCCCCTCTTTCCACAATGAGCAGTTCTTC.

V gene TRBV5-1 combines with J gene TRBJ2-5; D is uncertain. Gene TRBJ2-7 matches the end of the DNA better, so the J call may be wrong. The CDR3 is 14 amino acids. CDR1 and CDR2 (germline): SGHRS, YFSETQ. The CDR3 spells CASSSGPNGYEQYF. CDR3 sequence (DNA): TGCGCCAGCAGCTCGGGCCCGAATGGCTACGAGCAGTACTTC.

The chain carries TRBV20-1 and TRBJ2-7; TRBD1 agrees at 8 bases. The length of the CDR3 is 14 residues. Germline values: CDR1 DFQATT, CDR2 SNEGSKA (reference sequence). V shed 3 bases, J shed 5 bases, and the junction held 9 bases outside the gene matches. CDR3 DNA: TGCAGTGCTAGCGCTAGGACAGGGACCCACGAGCAGTACTTC. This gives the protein CSASARTGTHEQYF.

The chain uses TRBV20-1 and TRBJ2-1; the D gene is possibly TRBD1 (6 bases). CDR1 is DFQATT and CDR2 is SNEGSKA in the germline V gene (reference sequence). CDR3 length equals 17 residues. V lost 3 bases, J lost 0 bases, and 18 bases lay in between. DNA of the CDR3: TGCAGTGCTAGGTCGGCAGGGGCCGCGAGCTCCTACAATGAGCAGTTCTTC. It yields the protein CSARSAGAASSYNEQFF.

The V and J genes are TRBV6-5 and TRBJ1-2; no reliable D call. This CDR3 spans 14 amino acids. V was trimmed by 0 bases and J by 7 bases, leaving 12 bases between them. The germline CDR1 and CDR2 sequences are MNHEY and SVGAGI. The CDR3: CASSYSWSDGGYTF. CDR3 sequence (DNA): TGTGCCAGCAGTTACTCATGGTCCGACGGTGGCTACACCTTC.

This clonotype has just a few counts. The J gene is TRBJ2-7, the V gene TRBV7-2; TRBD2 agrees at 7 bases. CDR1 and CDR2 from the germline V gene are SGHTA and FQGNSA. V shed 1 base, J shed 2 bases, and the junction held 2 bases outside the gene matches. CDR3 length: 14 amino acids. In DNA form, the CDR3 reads TGTGCCAGCAGCTTAGGCGGGGGAACCTACGAGCAGTACTTC. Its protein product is CASSLGGGTYEQYF. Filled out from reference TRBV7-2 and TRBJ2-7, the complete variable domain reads GAGVSQSPSNKVTEKGKDVELRCDPISGHTALYWYRQSLGQGLEFLIYFQGNSAPDKSGLPSDRFSAERTGGSVSTLTIQRTQQEDSAVYLCASSLGGGTYEQYFGPGTRLTVT.

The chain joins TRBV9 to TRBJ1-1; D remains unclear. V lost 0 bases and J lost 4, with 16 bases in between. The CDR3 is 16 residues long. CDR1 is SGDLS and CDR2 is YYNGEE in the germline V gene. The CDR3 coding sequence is TGTGCCAGCAGCGTAGACCCTTACCGAGTAGGCACTGAAGCTTTCTTT. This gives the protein CASSVDPYRVGTEAFF.

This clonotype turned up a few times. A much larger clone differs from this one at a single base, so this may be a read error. The CDR3 region has the DNA TGCAGCGGTGAGGGCAGCTCCTACAATGAGCAGTTCTTC. It yields the protein CSGEGSSYNEQFF. The rearrangement uses TRBV29-1 and TRBJ2-1; D is possibly TRBD2 (5 bases). Between the trimmed V and J ends, which lost 7 bases and 0 bases, there was a span of 10 bases. Germline CDR1 SQVTM, CDR2 ANQGSEA. The CDR3 runs to 13 residues.

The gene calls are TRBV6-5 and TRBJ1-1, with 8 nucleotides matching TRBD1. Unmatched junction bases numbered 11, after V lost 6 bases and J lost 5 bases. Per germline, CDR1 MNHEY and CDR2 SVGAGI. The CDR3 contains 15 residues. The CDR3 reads CASSKTGGISTEAFF. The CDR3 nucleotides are TGTGCCAGCAGCAAAACAGGGGGAATATCAACTGAAGCTTTCTTT.

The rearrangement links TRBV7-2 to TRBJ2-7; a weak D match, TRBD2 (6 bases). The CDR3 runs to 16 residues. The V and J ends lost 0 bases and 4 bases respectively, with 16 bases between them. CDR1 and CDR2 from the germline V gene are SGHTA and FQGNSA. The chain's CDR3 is CASSLAGRTKPYEQYF. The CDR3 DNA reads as TGTGCCAGCAGCTTAGCTGGGAGGACTAAGCCTTACGAGCAGTACTTC.

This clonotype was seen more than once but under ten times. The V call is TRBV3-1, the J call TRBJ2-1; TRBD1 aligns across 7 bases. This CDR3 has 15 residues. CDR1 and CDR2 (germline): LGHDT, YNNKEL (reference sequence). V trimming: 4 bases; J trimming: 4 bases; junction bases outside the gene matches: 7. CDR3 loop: CASSPEGGGYNEQFF. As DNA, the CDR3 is TGTGCCAGCAGCCCCGAAGGGGGCGGATACAATGAGCAGTTCTTC.

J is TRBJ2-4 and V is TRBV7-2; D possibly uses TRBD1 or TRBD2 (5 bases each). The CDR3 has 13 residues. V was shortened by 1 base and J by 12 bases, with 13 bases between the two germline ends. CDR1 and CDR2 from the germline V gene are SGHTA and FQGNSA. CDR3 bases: TGTGCCAGCAGCTTAGAGCAGGGACGGGGTCAGTACTTC. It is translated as CASSLEQGRGQYF.

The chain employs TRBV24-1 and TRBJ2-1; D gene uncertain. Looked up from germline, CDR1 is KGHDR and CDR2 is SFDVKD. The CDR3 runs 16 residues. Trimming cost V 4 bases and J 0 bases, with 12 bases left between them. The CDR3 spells CATSERTLNSYNEQFF. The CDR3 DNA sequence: TGTGCCACCAGTGAACGGACCTTAAACTCCTACAATGAGCAGTTCTTC.

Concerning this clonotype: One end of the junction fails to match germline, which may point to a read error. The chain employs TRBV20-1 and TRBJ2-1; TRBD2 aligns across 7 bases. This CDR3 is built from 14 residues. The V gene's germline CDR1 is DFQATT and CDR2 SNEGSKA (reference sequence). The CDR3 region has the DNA TGCAGTACTAGGCCGGGACTATCCTACAATGAGCAGTTCTTC. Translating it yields CSTRPGLSYNEQFF.

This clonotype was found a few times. CDR3 loop: CASSSGGTSSYEQYF. Written as DNA, the CDR3 is TGTGCCAGCAGTTCAGGGGGTACTAGCTCCTACGAGCAGTACTTC. This rearrangement joins TRBV12-3 or TRBV12-4 to TRBJ2-7; 7 nucleotides match TRBD1. The CDR3 has 15 residues. V lost 4 bases and J lost 0; bases outside the gene matches: 6.

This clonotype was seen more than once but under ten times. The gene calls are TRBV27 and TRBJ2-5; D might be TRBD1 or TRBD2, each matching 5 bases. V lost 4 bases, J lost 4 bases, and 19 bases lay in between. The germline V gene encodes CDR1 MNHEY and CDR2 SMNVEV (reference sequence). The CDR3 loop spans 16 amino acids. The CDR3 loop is CASSSRLGDPLETQYF. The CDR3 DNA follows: TGTGCCAGCAGTTCAAGACTCGGGGACCCTCTAGAGACCCAGTACTTC.

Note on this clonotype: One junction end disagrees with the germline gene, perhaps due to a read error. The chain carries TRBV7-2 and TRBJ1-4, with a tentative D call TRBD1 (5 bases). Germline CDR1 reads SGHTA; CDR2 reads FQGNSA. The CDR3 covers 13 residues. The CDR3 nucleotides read TGTGCCAACAGCTGGACAAGTAATGAAAAACTGTTTTTT. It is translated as CANSWTSNEKLFF.

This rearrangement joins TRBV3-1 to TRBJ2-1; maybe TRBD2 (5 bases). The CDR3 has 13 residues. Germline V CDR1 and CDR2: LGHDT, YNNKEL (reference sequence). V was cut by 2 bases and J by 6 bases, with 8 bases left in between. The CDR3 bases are TGTGCCAGCAGCCAACGGGGATTCAATGAGCAGTTCTTC. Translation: CASSQRGFNEQFF.

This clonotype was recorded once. CDR3 region: CASSLSGSRNQPQHF. Here the CDR3 DNA reads TGCGCCAGCAGCCTATCAGGGTCCCGCAATCAGCCCCAGCATTTT. V gene TRBV5-1 combines with J gene TRBJ1-5, with D perhaps TRBD1 (5 bases). Germline values: CDR1 SGHRS, CDR2 YFSETQ. This CDR3 comprises 15 residues. V lost 4 bases and J 2 bases, leaving 13 bases between the germline ends. Variable domain in full (rest from reference TRBV5-1 and TRBJ1-5): KAGVTQTPRYLIKTRGQQVTLSCSPISGHRSVSWYQQTPGQGLQFLFEYFSETQRNKGNFPGRFSGRQFSNSRSEMNVSTLELGDSALYLCASSLSGSRNQPQHFGDGTRLSIL.

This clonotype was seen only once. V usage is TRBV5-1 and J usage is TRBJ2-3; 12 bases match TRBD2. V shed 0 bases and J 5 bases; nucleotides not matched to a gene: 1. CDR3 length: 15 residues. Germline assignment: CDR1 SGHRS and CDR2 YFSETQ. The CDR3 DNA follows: TGCGCCAGCAGCTTGGCGACTAGCGGGAGAGATACGCAGTATTTT. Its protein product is CASSLATSGRDTQYF.

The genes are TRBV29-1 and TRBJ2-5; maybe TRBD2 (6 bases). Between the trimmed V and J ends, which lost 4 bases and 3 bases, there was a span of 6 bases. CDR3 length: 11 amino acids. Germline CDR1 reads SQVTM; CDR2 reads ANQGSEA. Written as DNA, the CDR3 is TGCAGCGTTGGGGAGGAAGAGACCCAGTACTTC. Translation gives CSVGEEETQYF.

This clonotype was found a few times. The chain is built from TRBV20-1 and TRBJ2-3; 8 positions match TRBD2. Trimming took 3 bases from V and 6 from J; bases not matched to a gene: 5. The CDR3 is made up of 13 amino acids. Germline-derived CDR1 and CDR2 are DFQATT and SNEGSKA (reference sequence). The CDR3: CSARKGLGDTQYF. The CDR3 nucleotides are TGCAGTGCTAGGAAGGGACTAGGGGATACGCAGTATTTT.